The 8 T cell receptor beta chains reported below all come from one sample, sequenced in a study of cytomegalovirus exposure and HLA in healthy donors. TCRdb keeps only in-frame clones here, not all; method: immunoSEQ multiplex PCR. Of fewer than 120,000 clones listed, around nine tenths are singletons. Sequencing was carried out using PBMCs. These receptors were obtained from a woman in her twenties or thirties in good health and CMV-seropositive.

CDR3 residues: CASSWGQGISNQPQHF. Here the CDR3 DNA reads TGTGCCAGCAGCTGGGGACAGGGGATAAGCAATCAGCCCCAGCATTTT. The chain uses TRBV5-6 and TRBJ1-5, with 10 bases aligning to TRBD1. This CDR3 has 16 residues. V lost 3 bases to trimming and J lost 1 base; unmatched junction nucleotides: 4. The V gene's germline CDR1 is SGHDT and CDR2 YYEEEE.

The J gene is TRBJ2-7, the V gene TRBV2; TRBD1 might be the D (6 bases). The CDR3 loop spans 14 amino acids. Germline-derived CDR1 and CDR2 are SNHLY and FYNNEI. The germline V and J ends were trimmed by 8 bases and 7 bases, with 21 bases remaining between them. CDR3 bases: TGTGCCAGCCGGGACAAGGAATCTCCGTCGGAGCAGTACTTC. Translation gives CASRDKESPSEQYF. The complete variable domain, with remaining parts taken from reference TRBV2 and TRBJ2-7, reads EPEVTQTPSHQVTQMGQEVILRCVPISNHLYFYWYRQILGQKVEFLVSFYNNEISEKSEIFDDQFSVERPDGSNFTLKIRSTKLEDSAMYFCASRDKESPSEQYFGPGTRLTVT.

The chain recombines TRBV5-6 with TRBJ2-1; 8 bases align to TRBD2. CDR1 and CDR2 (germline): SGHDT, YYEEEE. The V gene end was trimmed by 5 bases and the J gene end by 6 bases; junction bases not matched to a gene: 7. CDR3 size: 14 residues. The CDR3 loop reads CASSFGLAGNEQFF. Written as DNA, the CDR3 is TGTGCCAGCAGTTTTGGACTAGCAGGCAATGAGCAGTTCTTC.

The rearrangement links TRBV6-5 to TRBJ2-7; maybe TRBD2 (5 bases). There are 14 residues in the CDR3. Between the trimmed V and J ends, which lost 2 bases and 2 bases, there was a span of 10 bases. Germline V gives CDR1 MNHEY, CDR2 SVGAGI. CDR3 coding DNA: TGTGCCAGCAGTTACGGGAGTAGCACCTACGAGCAGTACTTC. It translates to CASSYGSSTYEQYF.

The CDR3: CASGLSRDRGQYF. In DNA form, the CDR3 reads TGTGCTAGTGGTTTGTCACGGGACAGGGGCCAGTACTTC. This rearrangement joins TRBV12-5 to TRBJ2-5, with TRBD1 matching 10 bases. Germline V CDR1 and CDR2: LGHNT, FRNRAP. After removal of 2 bases from V and 10 bases from J, the junction contained 4 bases not matched to a gene. The length of the CDR3 is 13 residues.

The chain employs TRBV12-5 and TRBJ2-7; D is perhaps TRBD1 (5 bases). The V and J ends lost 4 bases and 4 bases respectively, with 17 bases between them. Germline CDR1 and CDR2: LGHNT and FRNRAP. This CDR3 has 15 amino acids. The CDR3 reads CASGSPQVPPYEQYF. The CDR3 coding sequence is TGTGCTAGTGGTTCACCACAGGTTCCCCCGTACGAGCAGTACTTC.

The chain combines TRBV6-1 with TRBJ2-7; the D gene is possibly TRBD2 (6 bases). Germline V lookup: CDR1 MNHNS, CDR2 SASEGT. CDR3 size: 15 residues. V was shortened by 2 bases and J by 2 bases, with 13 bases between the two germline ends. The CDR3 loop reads CASSERRDAAYEQYF. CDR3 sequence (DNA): TGTGCCAGCAGTGAACGGAGGGACGCAGCCTACGAGCAGTACTTC.

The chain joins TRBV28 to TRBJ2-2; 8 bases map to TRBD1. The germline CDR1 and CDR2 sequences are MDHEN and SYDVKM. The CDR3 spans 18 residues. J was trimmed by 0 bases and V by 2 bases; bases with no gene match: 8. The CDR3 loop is CASSLLPGQGTNTGELFF. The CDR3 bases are TGTGCCAGCAGTTTACTCCCTGGACAGGGTACGAACACCGGGGAGCTGTTTTTT.